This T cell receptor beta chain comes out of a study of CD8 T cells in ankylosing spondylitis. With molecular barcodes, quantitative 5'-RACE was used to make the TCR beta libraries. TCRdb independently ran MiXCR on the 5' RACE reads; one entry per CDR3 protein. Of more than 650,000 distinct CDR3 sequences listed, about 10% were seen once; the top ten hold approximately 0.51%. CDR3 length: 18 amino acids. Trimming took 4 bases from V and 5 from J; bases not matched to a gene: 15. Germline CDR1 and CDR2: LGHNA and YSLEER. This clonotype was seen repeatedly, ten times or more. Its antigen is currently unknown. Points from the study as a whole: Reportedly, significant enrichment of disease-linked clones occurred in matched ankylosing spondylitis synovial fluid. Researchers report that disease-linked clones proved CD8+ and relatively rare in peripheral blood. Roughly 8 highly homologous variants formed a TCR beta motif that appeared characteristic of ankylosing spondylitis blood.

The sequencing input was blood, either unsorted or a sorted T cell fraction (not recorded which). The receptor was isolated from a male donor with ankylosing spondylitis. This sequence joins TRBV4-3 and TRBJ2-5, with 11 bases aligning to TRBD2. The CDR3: CASSRVPKLAGVYETQYF. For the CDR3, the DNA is TGCGCCAGCAGCCGCGTTCCCAAACTAGCGGGAGTTTACGAGACCCAGTACTTC.